The source of this TCR beta chain is a study of CD8 T cells in ankylosing spondylitis. The length of the CDR3 is 15 residues. V was cut by 1 base and J by 4 bases, with 16 bases left in between. Germline CDR1 and CDR2: DFQATT and SNEGSKA (reference sequence). Libraries of TCR beta came from quantitative 5'-RACE with molecular barcodes. Using its own MiXCR run on the 5' RACE reads, TCRdb lists one record per CDR3 protein. The repertoire includes about 160,000 distinct CDR3 sequences, around 19% of them detected once, and roughly 8% sits in the top ten. About this clonotype itself: Its target is unknown.

Study outcomes and limitations: Made up of eight or nine highly homologous variants, a TCR beta motif appeared characteristic of ankylosing spondylitis blood. Researchers report that disease-linked clones proved CD8+ and relatively rare in peripheral blood. Certain motif variants had earlier appeared in reactive arthritis synovial fluid and blood.

Input material: blood, either unsorted or a sorted T cell fraction (not recorded which). The sequence came from a male donor with ankylosing spondylitis or in good health (not recorded which). The rearrangement uses TRBV20-1 and TRBJ1-2; possibly TRBD1 for D (5 bases). For the CDR3, the DNA is TGCAGTGCTAGAGTCCCTGGGACGGCGGGCTATGGCTACACCTTC. The encoded protein is CSARVPGTAGYGYTF.